In its sample, the clone carrying this T cell receptor beta chain was seen many times. The data derive from a study of T cells in Graves' hyperthyroidism and ophthalmopathy. Study-wide context: At initial diagnosis, before any treatment had begun, peripheral blood was obtained.

Amplification targeted TCR beta CDR3 regions from RNA transcripts. The HTBI primer set drove a first-round RT-PCR of the TCR CDR3. From the multiplex PCR reads, TCRdb called clonotypes with MiXCR, one entry per CDR3 protein. The data contain about 500,000 distinct CDR3 sequences, 16% of them seen just once; the ten biggest clones take up approximately 18%. Uncontrolled infection, other autoimmune disease, pregnancy or lactation barred patients from enrollment. Thyroid ultrasound, orbital computed tomography, clinical symptoms, and serum thyroxine and TRAb underpinned diagnoses. Germline V lookup: CDR1 KGHDR, CDR2 SFDVKD. The CDR3 is made up of 15 amino acids. The J segment lost 10 bases and the V segment lost 4 bases, leaving 8 bases of the junction unmatched.

The chain combines TRBV24-1 with TRBJ1-4; 10 nucleotides line up with TRBD1. This clonotype was obtained from a woman aged 18-35 years with Graves' hyperthyroidism. Sequencing was done on a sample of blood. Here the CDR3 reads CATSDARGQGGKLFF. The CDR3 DNA reads TGTGCCACCAGTGACGCTCGAGGACAGGGGGGAAAACTGTTTTTT.